One T cell receptor (beta chain) is described in this entry. Its cognate antigen is unknown. Trimming stripped 0 bases from V and 4 bases from J, with 12 bases between. CDR3 size: 15 residues. Germline CDR1 and CDR2: LGHDT and YNNKEL (reference sequence). Method: immunoSEQ multiplex PCR; TCRdb's copy keeps in-frame clones and lacks some. This repertoire shows about 47,000 clones, around 70% found once; its top ten account for about 7%. Following culture for approximately ten days, CD4+ T cells were isolated. Everyone in the study got two shots of either the BNT162b2 or mRNA-1273 vaccine. This sample was taken from a study of vaccination effects on CD4 cells after COVID-19. Study-level information: Some 2 million PBMC were placed in each well, which was supplemented with 10 IU/ml IL-2 and approximately 9.2 ug/ml peptides.

The chain employs TRBV3-1 (or the pseudogene TRBV3-2) and TRBJ2-5, with D perhaps matching TRBD2 (5 bases). The sequence was obtained from a human donor who received a COVID-19 vaccine. The source material was CD4+ T cells from PBMCs cultured without peptide, sampled after COVID-19 vaccination. The DNA of the CDR3 is TGTGCCAGCAGCCAAGATGTGAATAGCGCAGAGACCCAGTACTTC. Residues: CASSQDVNSAETQYF.